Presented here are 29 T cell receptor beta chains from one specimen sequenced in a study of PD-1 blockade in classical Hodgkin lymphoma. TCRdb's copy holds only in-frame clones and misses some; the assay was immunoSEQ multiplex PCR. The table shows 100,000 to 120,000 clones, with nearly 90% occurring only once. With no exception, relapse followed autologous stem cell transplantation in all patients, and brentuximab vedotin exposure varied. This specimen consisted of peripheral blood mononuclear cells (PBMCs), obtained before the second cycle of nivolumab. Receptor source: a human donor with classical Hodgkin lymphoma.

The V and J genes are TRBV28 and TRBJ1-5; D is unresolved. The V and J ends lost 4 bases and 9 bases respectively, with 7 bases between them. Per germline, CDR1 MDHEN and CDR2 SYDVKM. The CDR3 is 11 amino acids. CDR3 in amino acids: CASSSPGPQHF. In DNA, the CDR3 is TGTGCCAGCAGTTCCCCCGGGCCCCAGCATTTT.

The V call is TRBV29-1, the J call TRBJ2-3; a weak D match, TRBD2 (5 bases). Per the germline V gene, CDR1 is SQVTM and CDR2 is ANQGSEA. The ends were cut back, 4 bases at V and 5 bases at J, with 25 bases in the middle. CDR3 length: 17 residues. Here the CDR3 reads CSVGEDPGSSYQDTQYF. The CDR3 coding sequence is TGCAGCGTTGGAGAAGATCCGGGATCGAGCTATCAAGATACGCAGTATTTT.

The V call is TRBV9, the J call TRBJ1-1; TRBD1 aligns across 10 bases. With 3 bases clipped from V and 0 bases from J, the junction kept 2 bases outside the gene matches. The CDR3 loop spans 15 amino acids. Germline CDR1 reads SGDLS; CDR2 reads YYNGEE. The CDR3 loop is CASSAGTGVNTEAFF. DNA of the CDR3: TGTGCCAGCAGCGCCGGGACAGGGGTGAACACTGAAGCTTTCTTT.

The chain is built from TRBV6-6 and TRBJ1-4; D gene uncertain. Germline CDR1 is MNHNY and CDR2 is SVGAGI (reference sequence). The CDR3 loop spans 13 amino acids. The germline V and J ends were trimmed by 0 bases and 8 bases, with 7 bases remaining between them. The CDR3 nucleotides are TGTGCCAGCAGTTACTCGGTAGGGGAAAAACTGTTTTTT. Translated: CASSYSVGEKLFF.

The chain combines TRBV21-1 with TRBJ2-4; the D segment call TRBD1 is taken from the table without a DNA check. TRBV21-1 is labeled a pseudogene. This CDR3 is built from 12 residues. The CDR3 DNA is TGTGCCAGCAGCAATAGGGGGCACATTCAGTACTTC. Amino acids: CASSNRGHIQYF.

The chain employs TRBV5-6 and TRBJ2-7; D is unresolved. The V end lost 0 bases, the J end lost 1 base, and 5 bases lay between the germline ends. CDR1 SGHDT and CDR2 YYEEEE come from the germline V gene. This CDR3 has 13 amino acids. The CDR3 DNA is TGTGCCAGCAGCTTGGGATCTTCCTACGAGCAGTACTTC. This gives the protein CASSLGSSYEQYF.

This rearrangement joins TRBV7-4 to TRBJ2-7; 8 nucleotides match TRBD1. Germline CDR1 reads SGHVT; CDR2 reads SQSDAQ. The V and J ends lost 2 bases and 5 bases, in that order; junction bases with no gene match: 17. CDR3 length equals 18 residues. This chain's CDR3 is CASSLNRRTGTSRHEQYF. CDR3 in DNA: TGTGCCAGCAGCTTAAACAGGAGGACAGGGACATCCAGGCACGAGCAGTACTTC. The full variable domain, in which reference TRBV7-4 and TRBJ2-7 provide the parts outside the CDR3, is GAGVSQSPRYKVAKRGRDVALRCDSISGHVTLYWYRQTLGQGSEVLTYSQSDAQRDKSGRPSGRFSAERPERSVSTLKIQRTEQGDSAVYLCASSLNRRTGTSRHEQYFGPGTRLTVT.

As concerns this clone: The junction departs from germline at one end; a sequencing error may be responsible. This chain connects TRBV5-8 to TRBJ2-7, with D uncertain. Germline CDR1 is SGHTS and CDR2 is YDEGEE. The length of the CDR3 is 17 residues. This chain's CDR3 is CASRLPVSPPTVYAQYF. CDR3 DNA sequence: TGTGCCAGCAGGCTCCCCGTCAGCCCGCCAACGGTTTACGCGCAGTACTTC.

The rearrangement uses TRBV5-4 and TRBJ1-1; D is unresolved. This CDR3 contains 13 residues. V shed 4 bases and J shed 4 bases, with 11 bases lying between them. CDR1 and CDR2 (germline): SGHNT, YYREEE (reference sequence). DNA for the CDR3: TGTGCCAGCAGCCCTCCTAGTAGCACTGAAGCTTTCTTT. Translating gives CASSPPSSTEAFF. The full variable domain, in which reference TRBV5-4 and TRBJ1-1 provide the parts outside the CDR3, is ETGVTQSPTHLIKTRGQQVTLRCSSQSGHNTVSWYQQALGQGPQFIFQYYREEENGRGNFPPRFSGLQFPNYSSELNVNALELDDSALYLCASSPPSSTEAFFGQGTRLTVV.

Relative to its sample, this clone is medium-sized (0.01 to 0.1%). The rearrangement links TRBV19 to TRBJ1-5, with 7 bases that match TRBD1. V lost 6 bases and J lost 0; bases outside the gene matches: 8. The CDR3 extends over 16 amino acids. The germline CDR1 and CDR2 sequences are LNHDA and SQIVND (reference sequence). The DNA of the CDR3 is TGTGCCAGTAGGCGCACGGGACAGTATAGCAATCAGCCCCAGCATTTT. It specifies CASRRTGQYSNQPQHF.

The CDR3 here is CASSQSLAGGSETQYF. In nucleotides, the CDR3 is TGTGCCAGCAGCCAATCCCTAGCGGGAGGTTCAGAGACCCAGTACTTC. The V and J genes are TRBV14 and TRBJ2-5, with 11 positions matching TRBD2. Germline CDR1 is SGHDN and CDR2 is FVKESK. With V trimmed by 2 bases and J by 4 bases, 6 bases remained unmatched. This CDR3 spans 16 amino acids.

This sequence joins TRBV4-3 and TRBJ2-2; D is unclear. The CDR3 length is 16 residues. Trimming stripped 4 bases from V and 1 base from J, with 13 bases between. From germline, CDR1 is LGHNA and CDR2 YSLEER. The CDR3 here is CASSPDREVNTGELFF. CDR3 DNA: TGCGCCAGCAGCCCTGACCGAGAGGTGAACACCGGGGAGCTGTTTTTT.

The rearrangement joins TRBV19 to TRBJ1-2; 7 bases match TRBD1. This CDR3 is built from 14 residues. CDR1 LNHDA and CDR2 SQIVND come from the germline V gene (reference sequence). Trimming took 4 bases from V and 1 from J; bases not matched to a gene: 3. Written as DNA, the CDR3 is TGTGCCAGTAGTAGGCAGGGGGTTAACTATGGCTACACCTTC. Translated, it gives CASSRQGVNYGYTF.

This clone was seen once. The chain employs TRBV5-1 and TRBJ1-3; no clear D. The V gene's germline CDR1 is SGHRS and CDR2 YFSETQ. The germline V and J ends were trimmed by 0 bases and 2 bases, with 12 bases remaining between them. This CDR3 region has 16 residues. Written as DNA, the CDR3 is TGCGCCAGCAGCTTGGGGCCCCGGACGGCTGGAAACACCATATATTTT. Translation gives CASSLGPRTAGNTIYF.

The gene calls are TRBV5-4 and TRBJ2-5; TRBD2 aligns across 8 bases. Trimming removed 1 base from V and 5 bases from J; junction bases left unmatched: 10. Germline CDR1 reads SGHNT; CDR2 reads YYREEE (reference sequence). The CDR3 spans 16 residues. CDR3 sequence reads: CASSLHGVSGTETQYF. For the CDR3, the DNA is TGTGCCAGCAGCTTGCATGGGGTTAGCGGGACGGAGACCCAGTACTTC. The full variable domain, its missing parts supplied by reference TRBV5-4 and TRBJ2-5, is ETGVTQSPTHLIKTRGQQVTLRCSSQSGHNTVSWYQQALGQGPQFIFQYYREEENGRGNFPPRFSGLQFPNYSSELNVNALELDDSALYLCASSLHGVSGTETQYFGPGTRLLVL.

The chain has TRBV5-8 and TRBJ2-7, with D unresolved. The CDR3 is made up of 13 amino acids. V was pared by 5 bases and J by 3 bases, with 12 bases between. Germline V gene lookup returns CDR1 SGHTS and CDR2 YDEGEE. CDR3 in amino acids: CASSLDIFYEQYF. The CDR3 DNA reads TGTGCCAGCAGTCTTGACATCTTCTACGAGCAGTACTTC.

The CDR3 DNA follows: TGTGCCATCAGTGAGAGCGGACAGTCCTCCTACGAGCAGTACTTC. This gives the protein CAISESGQSSYEQYF. This chain connects TRBV10-3 to TRBJ2-7; the D gene is possibly TRBD1 (6 bases). Deletions cut 2 bases from V and 0 bases from J, with 11 bases between. This CDR3 is 15 amino acids long. Germline loops: CDR1 ENHRY, CDR2 SYGVKD.

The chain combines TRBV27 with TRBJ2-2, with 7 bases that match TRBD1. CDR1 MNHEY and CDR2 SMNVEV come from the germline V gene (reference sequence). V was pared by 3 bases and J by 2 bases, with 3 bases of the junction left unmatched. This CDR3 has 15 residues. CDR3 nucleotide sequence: TGTGCCAGCAGTTTTCGACAGGGAAACACCGGGGAGCTGTTTTTT. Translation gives CASSFRQGNTGELFF.

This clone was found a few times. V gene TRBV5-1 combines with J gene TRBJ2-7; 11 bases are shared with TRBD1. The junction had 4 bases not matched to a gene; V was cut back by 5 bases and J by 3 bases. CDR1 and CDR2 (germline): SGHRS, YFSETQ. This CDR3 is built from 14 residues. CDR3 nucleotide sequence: TGCGCCAGCAGTTCCGGGACAGGGGGCTACGAGCAGTACTTC. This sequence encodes CASSSGTGGYEQYF.

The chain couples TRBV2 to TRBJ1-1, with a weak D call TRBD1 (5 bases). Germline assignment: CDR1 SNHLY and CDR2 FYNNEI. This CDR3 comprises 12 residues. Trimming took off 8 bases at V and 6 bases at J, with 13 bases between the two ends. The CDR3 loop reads CASRGGRAEAFF. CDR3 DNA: TGTGCCAGCCGGGGGGGTAGAGCTGAAGCTTTCTTT.

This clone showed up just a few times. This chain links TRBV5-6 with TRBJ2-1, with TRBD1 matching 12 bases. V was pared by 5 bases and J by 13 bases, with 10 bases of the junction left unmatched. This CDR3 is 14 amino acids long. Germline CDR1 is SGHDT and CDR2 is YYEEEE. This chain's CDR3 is CASSSLGTGGFQFF. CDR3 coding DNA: TGTGCCAGCAGTTCTCTGGGGACAGGGGGCTTTCAGTTCTTC.

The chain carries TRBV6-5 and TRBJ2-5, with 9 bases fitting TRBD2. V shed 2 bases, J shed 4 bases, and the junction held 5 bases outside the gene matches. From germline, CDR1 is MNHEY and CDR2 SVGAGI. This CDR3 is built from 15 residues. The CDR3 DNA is TGTGCCAGCAGTTACACCTTTAGCGGGGGAGAGACCCAGTACTTC. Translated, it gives CASSYTFSGGETQYF.

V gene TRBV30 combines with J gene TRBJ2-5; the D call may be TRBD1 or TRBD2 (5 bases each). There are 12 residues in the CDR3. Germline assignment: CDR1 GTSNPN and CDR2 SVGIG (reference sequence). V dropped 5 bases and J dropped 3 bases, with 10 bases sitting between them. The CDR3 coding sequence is TGTGCCTGGGGGTGGGGGAAAGAGACCCAGTACTTC. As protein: CAWGWGKETQYF.

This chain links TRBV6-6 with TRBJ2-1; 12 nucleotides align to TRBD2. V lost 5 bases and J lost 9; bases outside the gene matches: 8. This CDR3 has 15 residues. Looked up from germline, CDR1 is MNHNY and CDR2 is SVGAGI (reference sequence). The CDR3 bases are TGTGCCAGCAGTACTCGGACTAGCGGGATTGGTGAGCAGTTCTTC. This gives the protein CASSTRTSGIGEQFF.

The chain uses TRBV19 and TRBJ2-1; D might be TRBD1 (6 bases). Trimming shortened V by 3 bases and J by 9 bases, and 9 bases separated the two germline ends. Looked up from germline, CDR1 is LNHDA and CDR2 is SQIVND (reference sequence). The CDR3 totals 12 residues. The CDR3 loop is CASSIWGLEQFF. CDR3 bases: TGTGCCAGTAGTATTTGGGGGCTTGAGCAGTTCTTC.

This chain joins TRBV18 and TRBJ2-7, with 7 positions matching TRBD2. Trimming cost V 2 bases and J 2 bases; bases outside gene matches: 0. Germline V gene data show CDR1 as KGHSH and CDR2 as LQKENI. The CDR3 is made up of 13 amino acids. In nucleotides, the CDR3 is TGTGCCAGCTCACCAGCGGGAGCCTACGAGCAGTACTTC. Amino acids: CASSPAGAYEQYF. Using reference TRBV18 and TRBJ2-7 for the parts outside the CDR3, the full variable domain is NAGVMQNPRHLVRRRGQEARLRCSPMKGHSHVYWYRQLPEEGLKFMVYLQKENIIDESGMPKERFSAEFPKEGPSILRIQQVVRGDSAAYFCASSPAGAYEQYFGPGTRLTVT.

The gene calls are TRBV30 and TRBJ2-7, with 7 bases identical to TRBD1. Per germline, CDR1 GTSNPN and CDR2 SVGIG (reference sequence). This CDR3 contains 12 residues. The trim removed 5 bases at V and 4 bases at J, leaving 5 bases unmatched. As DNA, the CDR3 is TGTGCCTGGGGACAGGTCCATTACGAGCAGTACTTC. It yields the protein CAWGQVHYEQYF.

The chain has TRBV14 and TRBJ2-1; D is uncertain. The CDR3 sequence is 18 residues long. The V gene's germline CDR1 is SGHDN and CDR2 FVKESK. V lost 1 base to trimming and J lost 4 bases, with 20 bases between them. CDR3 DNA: TGTGCCAGCAGCCAAGGACCTCGAGGTGGGAAAAGGTACAATGAGCAGTTCTTC. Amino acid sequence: CASSQGPRGGKRYNEQFF.

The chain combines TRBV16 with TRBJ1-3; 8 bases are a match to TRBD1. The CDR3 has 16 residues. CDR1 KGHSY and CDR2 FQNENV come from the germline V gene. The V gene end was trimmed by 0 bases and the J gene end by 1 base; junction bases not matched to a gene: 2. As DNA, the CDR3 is TGTGCCAGCAGCCAATCGAGGACAGGGTCTGGAAACACCATATATTTT. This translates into CASSQSRTGSGNTIYF.